Presented here are 30 T cell receptor beta chains from one specimen sequenced in a study of blood T cells in healthy people across ages. With a J-beta primer mix and a sample-barcoded 5' primer, a second PCR ran about 6 to 11 cycles. In TCRdb, the 5' RACE reads were re-called with MiXCR into one record per CDR3 protein. This table has approximately 600,000 distinct CDR3 sequences, around three fifths appearing once. Source material: blood. The receptor set was obtained from a man aged 55 to 70 in good health.

The V and J genes are TRBV5-1 and TRBJ2-5, with D maybe TRBD2 (5 bases). The V end lost 4 bases, the J end lost 0 bases, and 13 bases lay between the germline ends. The CDR3 length is 15 residues. Germline CDR1 SGHRS, CDR2 YFSETQ. CDR3: CASSPGGADQETQYF. CDR3 bases: TGCGCCAGCAGCCCAGGAGGAGCGGACCAAGAGACCCAGTACTTC.

The CDR3 DNA is TGTGCCAGCAGCCATAGGACAGGCCATAATTCACCCCTCCACTTT. Its translation: CASSHRTGHNSPLHF. This chain uses TRBV3-1 with TRBJ1-6; the match to TRBD1 covers 7 bases. CDR1 LGHDT and CDR2 YNNKEL come from the germline V gene (reference sequence). The CDR3 is made up of 15 amino acids. After removal of 3 bases from V and 5 bases from J, the junction contained 4 bases not matched to a gene.

This clonotype was counted once. Sequence at one end of the junction differs from germline and may be a read error. CDR3 DNA sequence: TGCAGCCTAGGGACAGGGGGCCAAGAGACCCGGTACTTC. It yields the protein CSLGTGGQETRYF. The V and J genes are TRBV29-1 and TRBJ2-5; 12 bases match TRBD1. CDR1 SQVTM and CDR2 ANQGSEA come from the germline V gene. This CDR3 has 13 amino acids.

This chain uses TRBV18 with TRBJ2-1; D unresolved. Germline CDR1 and CDR2: KGHSH and LQKENI. The CDR3 runs 12 residues. The V gene lost 2 bases and the J gene lost 10 bases, with 9 bases spanning the gap. The CDR3 sequence: CASSPAQKEQFF. Here the CDR3 DNA reads TGTGCCAGCTCACCAGCCCAGAAGGAGCAGTTCTTC.

V gene TRBV7-2 combines with J gene TRBJ1-2; D gene unclear. Trimming pared 5 bases from V and 8 bases from J, leaving 15 bases between. The length of the CDR3 is 13 residues. Per the germline V gene, CDR1 is SGHTA and CDR2 is FQGNSA. The CDR3 coding sequence is TGTGCCAGCAGCCCCACGACGGGTGTAGGCTACACCTTC. Its protein is CASSPTTGVGYTF.

The genes are TRBV20-1 and TRBJ2-1; 13 bases are shared with TRBD2. CDR1 and CDR2 (germline): DFQATT, SNEGSKA (reference sequence). V dropped 1 base and J dropped 12; count of bases not matched to a gene: 6. This CDR3 has 14 amino acids. This CDR3 is CSARGTSGGGVQFF. For the CDR3, the DNA is TGCAGTGCTAGAGGGACTAGCGGGGGTGGCGTGCAGTTCTTC.

This clonotype was observed a few times. V is TRBV28 and J is TRBJ2-2; possible D gene TRBD2, 6 bases. Germline CDR1 MDHEN, CDR2 SYDVKM. V shed 6 bases and J shed 4 bases, with 12 bases lying between them. This CDR3 is built from 14 residues. The CDR3 DNA is TGTGCCAGCAGGGGGGGACCGGGCACCGGGGAGCTGTTTTTT. It specifies CASRGGPGTGELFF. The full variable domain, completed using reference TRBV28 and TRBJ2-2, is DVKVTQSSRYLVKRTGEKVFLECVQDMDHENMFWYRQDPGLGLRLIYFSYDVKMKEKGDIPEGYSVSREKKERFSLILESASTNQTSMYLCASRGGPGTGELFFGEGSRLTVL.

This clonotype was seen a single time. This chain connects TRBV3-1 to TRBJ2-7; 7 bases agree with TRBD1. CDR3 length equals 15 residues. V shed 4 bases and J 2 bases; nucleotides not matched to a gene: 8. Germline V gene data show CDR1 as LGHDT and CDR2 as YNNKEL (reference sequence). CDR3 residues: CASSPSAGTAYEQYF. CDR3 nucleotides: TGTGCCAGCAGCCCTTCCGCCGGGACAGCCTACGAGCAGTACTTC.

J is TRBJ2-2 and V is TRBV11-2; D not certain. Trimming cost V 4 bases and J 6 bases, with 6 bases left between them. The germline V gene encodes CDR1 SGHAT and CDR2 FQNNGV. The CDR3 consists of 12 residues. CDR3 residues: CASSSSAGELFF. The CDR3 DNA reads TGTGCCAGCAGCTCAAGTGCCGGGGAGCTGTTTTTT. The complete variable domain, with remaining parts taken from reference TRBV11-2 and TRBJ2-2, reads EAGVAQSPRYKIIEKRQSVAFWCNPISGHATLYWYQQILGQGPKLLIQFQNNGVVDDSQLPKDRFSAERLKGVDSTLKIQPAKLEDSAVYLCASSSSAGELFFGEGSRLTVL.

This clonotype was seen a single time. V is TRBV10-3 and J is TRBJ2-7, with 9 bases fitting TRBD1. The CDR3 covers 15 residues. The V and J ends lost 4 bases and 4 bases, in that order; junction bases with no gene match: 8. The germline gives CDR1 ENHRY, CDR2 SYGVKD. The CDR3 DNA follows: TGTGCCATCAGTGGACCGGGACAGGGAGCGTACGAGCAGTACTTC. Amino acid sequence: CAISGPGQGAYEQYF.

The rearrangement uses TRBV6-2 or TRBV6-3 and TRBJ2-7, with TRBD2 as a possible D gene (6 bases). Germline assignment: CDR1 MNHEY and CDR2 SVGEGT. The germline V and J ends were trimmed by 5 bases and 0 bases, with 11 bases remaining between them. The CDR3 spans 14 residues. CDR3 loop: CASSQVTSSYEQYF. As DNA, the CDR3 is TGTGCCAGCAGTCAGGTGACTAGCTCCTACGAGCAGTACTTC.

V is TRBV18 and J is TRBJ2-3, with D possibly TRBD1 on 6 matching bases. Trimming took off 3 bases at V and 0 bases at J, with 13 bases between the two ends. This CDR3 is 16 amino acids long. CDR1 and CDR2 (germline): KGHSH, LQKENI. In DNA form, the CDR3 reads TGTGCCAGCTCACCGAGGGGACAACCGAGCACAGATACGCAGTATTTT. This codes for CASSPRGQPSTDTQYF.

The table lists this clonotype with a few counts. This chain uses TRBV29-1 with TRBJ2-5, with 11 bases matching TRBD1. The CDR3 runs to 13 residues. V shed 4 bases, J shed 4 bases, and the junction held 2 bases outside the gene matches. CDR1 SQVTM and CDR2 ANQGSEA come from the germline V gene. The CDR3 loop reads CSVGGQGGETQYF. The CDR3, as DNA: TGCAGCGTTGGGGGACAGGGGGGAGAGACCCAGTACTTC.

This clonotype was counted only a few times. V is TRBV5-1 and J is TRBJ2-5, with D possibly being TRBD1 (5 bases). The CDR3 extends over 16 amino acids. V lost 0 bases to trimming and J lost 5 bases, with 17 bases between them. Germline assignment: CDR1 SGHRS and CDR2 YFSETQ. Written as DNA, the CDR3 is TGCGCCAGCAGCTTGGGGTCAGGGATCGGTTTGGAGACCCAGTACTTC. It is translated as CASSLGSGIGLETQYF.

The V and J genes are TRBV12-3 or TRBV12-4 and TRBJ2-5; either TRBD1 or TRBD2 may supply D (7 bases each). The J call is doubtful: the DNA matches TRBJ2-7 better. The CDR3 length is 16 residues. Here the CDR3 reads CASSLDREGWLYEQYF. For the CDR3, the DNA is TGTGCCAGCAGTCTTGACAGGGAGGGATGGCTCTACGAGCAGTACTTC.

The rearrangement uses TRBV20-1 and TRBJ2-7; 10 positions match TRBD1. The germline V gene has CDR1 DFQATT and CDR2 SNEGSKA (reference sequence). The V segment lost 5 bases and the J segment 3 bases; nucleotides outside the gene matches: 7. The CDR3 runs 14 residues. CDR3 coding DNA: TGCAGTGCTGATTCTCGGGACAGGGGCTACGAGCAGTACTTC. Its translation is CSADSRDRGYEQYF.

The chain combines TRBV11-2 with TRBJ2-7; no firm D call. Looked up from germline, CDR1 is SGHAT and CDR2 is FQNNGV. The CDR3 is 14 residues long. Between the trimmed V and J ends, which lost 0 bases and 2 bases, there was a span of 8 bases. In DNA form, the CDR3 reads TGTGCCAGCAGCTTAGATCGCCTGGCCTACGAGCAGTACTTC. Translation: CASSLDRLAYEQYF.

This sequence joins TRBV10-3 and TRBJ2-7; D gene unclear. The CDR3 covers 12 residues. Trimming pared 7 bases from V and 7 bases from J, leaving 14 bases between. The germline CDR1 and CDR2 sequences are ENHRY and SYGVKD. The CDR3 reads CAIKGFTNEQYF. DNA of the CDR3: TGTGCCATCAAAGGGTTTACAAATGAGCAGTACTTC.

The V and J genes are TRBV29-1 and TRBJ2-5; a weak D match, TRBD1 (5 bases). V was cut by 8 bases and J by 2 bases, with 12 bases left in between. The CDR3 is 12 amino acids. Per germline, CDR1 SQVTM and CDR2 ANQGSEA. The CDR3 DNA follows: TGCAGCCTTGGGGCGGCTCAAGAGACCCAGTACTTC. Its translation: CSLGAAQETQYF. The full variable domain, its missing parts supplied by reference TRBV29-1 and TRBJ2-5, is SAVISQKPSRDICQRGTSLTIQCQVDSQVTMMFWYRQQPGQSLTLIATANQGSEATYESGFVIDKFPISRPNLTFSTLTVSNMSPEDSSIYLCSLGAAQETQYFGPGTRLLVL.

CDR3 protein: CASSLGQGYTEAFF. DNA for the CDR3: TGTGCCAGCAGCCTGGGACAGGGGTACACTGAAGCTTTCTTT. The chain couples TRBV7-9 to TRBJ1-1; 10 bases align to TRBD1. J lost 3 bases, V lost 5 bases, and 3 bases had no gene match. This CDR3 region has 14 residues. Germline V gene data show CDR1 as SEHNR and CDR2 as FQNEAQ (reference sequence).

This chain joins TRBV12-3 or TRBV12-4 and TRBJ1-2; D may be TRBD1 (6 bases). V lost 7 bases and J lost 8, with 14 bases in between. CDR3 length equals 12 residues. The CDR3 DNA is TGTGCCAGCACCCAGGGGCTAGGCGGCTACACCTTC. It translates to CASTQGLGGYTF.

This chain connects TRBV6-6 to TRBJ2-5; D is undetermined. Per germline, CDR1 MNHNY and CDR2 SVGAGI (reference sequence). The CDR3 consists of 16 residues. With 0 bases removed from V and 2 bases from J, the gap between germline ends came to 13 bases. The CDR3 is CASSYSRPRRQETQYF. CDR3 in DNA: TGTGCCAGCAGTTACTCGAGGCCAAGAAGACAAGAGACCCAGTACTTC.

The genes are TRBV21-1 and TRBJ2-3; TRBD2, as called in the table, went unchecked against the DNA. TRBV21-1 is an annotated pseudogene. The CDR3 is 17 residues long. DNA for the CDR3: TGTGCCAGCAGCACCCACAGGGCCCATTCGTTCTCAGATACGCAGTATTTT. This sequence encodes CASSTHRAHSFSDTQYF.

This CDR3 reads CASRTGGLETQYF. CDR3 coding DNA: TGTGCCAGCCGCACGGGAGGCCTAGAGACCCAGTACTTC. The chain combines TRBV28 with TRBJ2-7; 7 nucleotides match TRBD2. The last part of the DNA fits TRBJ2-5 better; the J call may be wrong. This CDR3 spans 13 amino acids. Germline CDR1 and CDR2: MDHEN and SYDVKM.

The chain links TRBV9 to TRBJ2-3; possibly TRBD1 for D (6 bases). The germline CDR1 and CDR2 sequences are SGDLS and YYNGEE. This CDR3 region has 14 residues. The V end was cut by 0 bases, the J end by 2 bases, with 7 bases between. The DNA for the CDR3 is TGTGCCAGCAGCGTAGCGGGACACACAGATACGCAGTATTTT. Its protein is CASSVAGHTDTQYF.

CDR3 DNA: TGTGCCAGCAGTTTAGCCTGGACAGGACAAGAGACCCAGTACTTC. Translating it yields CASSLAWTGQETQYF. V usage is TRBV27 and J usage is TRBJ2-5, with 7 bases aligning to TRBD1. The CDR3 is 15 amino acids. Trimming took 2 bases from V and 2 from J; bases not matched to a gene: 5. CDR1 is MNHEY, CDR2 SMNVEV, per germline (reference sequence).

This clonotype was seen repeatedly, ten times or more. V is TRBV27 and J is TRBJ2-1; D assignment may be TRBD1 or TRBD2 (6 bases each). CDR3 length: 14 residues. Trimming took off 2 bases at V and 2 bases at J, with 7 bases between the two ends. Germline-derived CDR1 and CDR2 are MNHEY and SMNVEV (reference sequence). In DNA form, the CDR3 reads TGTGCCAGCAGTTTAGGGGGGCCCTACAATGAGCAGTTCTTC. This encodes CASSLGGPYNEQFF.

The chain joins TRBV20-1 to TRBJ2-3; 7 bases match TRBD2. V was clipped by 1 base and J by 4 bases; unmatched bases: 5. Germline V gives CDR1 DFQATT, CDR2 SNEGSKA (reference sequence). The CDR3 runs 14 residues. CDR3 in amino acids: CSARGSGAADTQYF. DNA for the CDR3: TGCAGTGCTAGAGGCAGCGGGGCCGCAGATACGCAGTATTTT.

This clonotype was seen only once. The gene calls are TRBV7-2 and TRBJ1-6; tentatively, D is TRBD1 (5 bases). Germline V lookup: CDR1 SGHTA, CDR2 FQGNSA. There are 17 residues in the CDR3. V shed 3 bases and J shed 1 base, with 13 bases lying between them. CDR3 coding DNA: TGTGCCAGCAGCTTGGAAGGGGTGAGTTCCTATAATTCACCCCTCCACTTT. Translation: CASSLEGVSSYNSPLHF.

This clonotype was observed a handful of times. This chain links TRBV6-2 or TRBV6-3 with TRBJ2-1; D assignment may be TRBD1 or TRBD2 (6 bases each). V was clipped by 2 bases and J by 1 base, with 9 bases between them. Germline V gene sequence: CDR1 MNHEY, CDR2 SVGEGT. The CDR3 contains 15 residues. The CDR3 sequence: CASSYGGRSYNEQFF. CDR3 sequence (DNA): TGTGCCAGCAGTTACGGGGGGCGATCCTACAATGAGCAGTTCTTC.